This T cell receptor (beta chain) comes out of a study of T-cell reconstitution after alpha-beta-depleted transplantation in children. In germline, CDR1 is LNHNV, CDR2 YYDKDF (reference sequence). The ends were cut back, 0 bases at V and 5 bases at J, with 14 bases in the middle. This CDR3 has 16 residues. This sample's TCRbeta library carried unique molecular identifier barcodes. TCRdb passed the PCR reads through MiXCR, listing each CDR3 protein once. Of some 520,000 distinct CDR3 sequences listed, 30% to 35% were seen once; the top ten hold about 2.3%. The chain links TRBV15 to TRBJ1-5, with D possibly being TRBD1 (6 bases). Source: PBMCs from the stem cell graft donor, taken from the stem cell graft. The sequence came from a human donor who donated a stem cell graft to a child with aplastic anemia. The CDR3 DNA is TGTGCCACCAGCAGAGATTGGGGGGCAGGGGATCAGCCCCAGCATTTT. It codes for CATSRDWGAGDQPQHF.